The 28 T cell receptor beta chains listed next were all sequenced from one sample in a study of cytomegalovirus exposure and HLA in healthy donors. The repertoire was sequenced with immunoSEQ multiplex PCR; TCRdb's copy has only in-frame clones and lacks some. This sample has fewer than 200,000 clones, with about 85% found just once. Sequences were obtained from PBMCs. These receptors were collected from a young man in good health and CMV-seropositive.

The chain uses TRBV15 and TRBJ1-4, with a tentative D call TRBD1 (5 bases). The V gene lost 4 bases and the J gene lost 7 bases, with 10 bases spanning the gap. The CDR3 is 13 amino acids. Germline CDR1 LNHNV, CDR2 YYDKDF (reference sequence). The CDR3 nucleotides read TGTGCCACCAGCACGGGGGTCGGTGAAAAACTGTTTTTT. Translated: CATSTGVGEKLFF.

The rearrangement uses TRBV19 and TRBJ2-7; unclear D gene. Trimming removed 7 bases at V and 3 bases at J, with 13 bases between. The CDR3 is 13 residues long. Per the germline V gene, CDR1 is LNHDA and CDR2 is SQIVND (reference sequence). DNA for the CDR3: TGTGCCAGTAATCAGCCAGAGGACTACGAGCAGTACTTC. Translated: CASNQPEDYEQYF.

Concerning this clone itself: In the same sample, other DNA sequences code for this CDR3. V usage is TRBV2 and J usage is TRBJ2-7; 10 nucleotides line up with TRBD2. V lost 3 bases to trimming and J lost 4 bases; unmatched junction nucleotides: 3. The V gene's germline CDR1 is SNHLY and CDR2 FYNNEI. The CDR3 consists of 14 residues. The CDR3 DNA reads TGTGCCAGCAGTGAGGCTAGCGGGAGTTACGAGCAGTACTTC. This encodes CASSEASGSYEQYF.

This chain connects TRBV5-1 to TRBJ2-7; possibly TRBD2 for D (6 bases). Germline CDR1 reads SGHRS; CDR2 reads YFSETQ. The CDR3 is 15 amino acids. Trimming cost V 2 bases and J 2 bases, with 14 bases left between them. The CDR3 spells CASSFDTGATYEQYF. The CDR3 DNA is TGCGCCAGCAGCTTTGATACGGGAGCGACCTACGAGCAGTACTTC.

This clone was counted once. The chain has TRBV15 and TRBJ2-7; 7 nucleotides agree with TRBD1. Germline V gives CDR1 LNHNV, CDR2 YYDKDF (reference sequence). V shed 0 bases, J shed 1 base, and the junction held 12 bases outside the gene matches. CDR3 size: 18 residues. The CDR3 spells CATSRDKGLGGESYEQYF. The CDR3 nucleotides read TGTGCCACCAGCAGAGATAAGGGGCTAGGGGGCGAGTCCTACGAGCAGTACTTC.

The genes are TRBV7-8 and TRBJ2-5; 8 bases are a match to TRBD2. The germline V gene has CDR1 SGHVS and CDR2 FQNEAQ. V shed 7 bases, J shed 0 bases, and the junction held 7 bases outside the gene matches. CDR3 size: 15 residues. CDR3: CASTLASGYQETQYF. The CDR3 region has the DNA TGTGCCAGCACCCTAGCTAGCGGGTACCAAGAGACCCAGTACTTC. The variable domain in full, completed from reference TRBV7-8 and TRBJ2-5, reads GAGVSQSPRYKVAKRGQDVALRCDPISGHVSLFWYQQALGQGPEFLTYFQNEAQLDKSGLPSDRFFAERPEGSVSTLKIQRTQQEDSAVYLCASTLASGYQETQYFGPGTRLLVL.

This clone was seen a handful of times. The V gene is TRBV9, the J gene TRBJ2-3, with TRBD2 matching over 9 bases. Trimming removed 4 bases from V and 5 bases from J; junction bases left unmatched: 11. CDR3 length: 16 amino acids. Germline CDR1 SGDLS, CDR2 YYNGEE. The CDR3 coding sequence is TGTGCCAGCAGCCCGCACGTAGCGGGGGACTTAGATACGCAGTATTTT. Translated, it gives CASSPHVAGDLDTQYF. The whole variable domain, remainder taken from reference TRBV9 and TRBJ2-3, is DSGVTQTPKHLITATGQRVTLRCSPRSGDLSVYWYQQSLDQGLQFLIQYYNGEERAKGNILERFSAQQFPDLHSELNLSSLELGDSALYFCASSPHVAGDLDTQYFGPGTRLTVL.

This sequence joins TRBV5-4 and TRBJ1-1; 9 bases map to TRBD1. V was pared by 4 bases and J by 1 base, with 5 bases of the junction left unmatched. Germline V lookup: CDR1 SGHNT, CDR2 YYREEE (reference sequence). The length of the CDR3 is 15 residues. CDR3 sequence reads: CASSRRDRANTEAFF. The DNA of the CDR3 is TGTGCCAGCAGCCGCCGGGACAGGGCGAACACTGAAGCTTTCTTT.

The DNA of the CDR3 is TGTGCCAGCAGCTTAGCGTCGACTAGCGGGTTCCCTCCCCAGTACTTC. Translation gives CASSLASTSGFPPQYF. The chain is built from TRBV7-9 and TRBJ2-5, with 10 bases matching TRBD2. Germline CDR1 is SEHNR and CDR2 is FQNEAQ (reference sequence). CDR3 length: 16 amino acids. The V gene end was trimmed by 0 bases and the J gene end by 9 bases; junction bases not matched to a gene: 10. Full variable domain (missing parts from reference TRBV7-9 and TRBJ2-5): DTGVSQNPRHKITKRGQNVTFRCDPISEHNRLYWYRQTLGQGPEFLTYFQNEAQLEKSRLLSDRFSAERPKGSFSTLEIQRTEQGDSAMYLCASSLASTSGFPPQYFGPGTRLLVL.

The CDR3 loop is CASSPDASPGELFF. The CDR3 DNA is TGTGCCAGCAGCCCCGATGCTAGCCCCGGGGAGCTGTTTTTT. The chain couples TRBV7-6 to TRBJ2-2; a possible D gene is TRBD2 (5 bases). The CDR3 contains 14 residues. V was clipped by 5 bases and J by 6 bases, with 13 bases between them. CDR1 and CDR2 (germline): SGHVS, FNYEAQ.

The chain employs TRBV6-5 and TRBJ2-3; possible D gene TRBD2, 7 bases. Looked up from germline, CDR1 is MNHEY and CDR2 is SVGAGI. V was trimmed by 2 bases and J by 5 bases, leaving 11 bases between them. The CDR3 length is 14 residues. The CDR3, as DNA: TGTGCCAGCAGTTACAGGGGGAGGGGAGATACGCAGTATTTT. It specifies CASSYRGRGDTQYF.

This chain links TRBV5-1 with TRBJ2-1, with 7 positions matching TRBD1. Germline V CDR1 and CDR2: SGHRS, YFSETQ. With 4 bases clipped from V and 4 bases from J, the junction kept 8 bases outside the gene matches. This CDR3 has 15 amino acids. This CDR3 reads CASSRGTVQYNEQFF. CDR3 bases: TGCGCCAGCAGCAGAGGGACAGTCCAGTACAATGAGCAGTTCTTC.

The genes are TRBV10-3 and TRBJ2-1; TRBD1 matches 7 bases. The CDR3 spans 13 residues. Germline CDR1 and CDR2: ENHRY and SYGVKD. The V gene end was trimmed by 3 bases and the J gene end by 7 bases; junction bases not matched to a gene: 3. In DNA form, the CDR3 reads TGTGCCATCAGTGACGGGACAGTTAATGAGCAGTTCTTC. Protein sequence: CAISDGTVNEQFF.

The chain employs TRBV6-5 and TRBJ1-1; 10 bases line up with TRBD1. Trimming at V came to 0 bases and at J to 10 bases, leaving 2 bases not matched to a gene. Per germline, CDR1 MNHEY and CDR2 SVGAGI. The CDR3 covers 13 residues. The CDR3, as DNA: TGTGCCAGCAGTTACTCGGGACAGGGGCCAGCTTTCTTT. Translation gives CASSYSGQGPAFF.

CDR3 nucleotides: TGTGCCAGCAGTTCGGGACAGGGCCTCTACGAGCAGTACTTC. Translated: CASSSGQGLYEQYF. V and J are TRBV28 and TRBJ2-7; 9 nucleotides match TRBD1. The germline V gene encodes CDR1 MDHEN and CDR2 SYDVKM. V shed 4 bases and J 3 bases; nucleotides not matched to a gene: 4. The CDR3 length is 14 residues.

The J gene is TRBJ2-3, the V gene TRBV5-1; 8 nucleotides match TRBD1. Germline lookup yields CDR1 SGHRS and CDR2 YFSETQ. Trimming took 4 bases from V and 10 from J; bases not matched to a gene: 5. CDR3 size: 12 residues. This CDR3 reads CASSGGTGPQYF. The CDR3 nucleotides are TGCGCCAGCAGCGGAGGGACAGGACCGCAGTATTTT.

V gene TRBV5-6 combines with J gene TRBJ2-1; 7 bases align to TRBD2. With V trimmed by 6 bases and J by 0 bases, 3 bases remained unmatched. Per germline, CDR1 SGHDT and CDR2 YYEEEE. The CDR3 is 14 residues long. CDR3 loop: CASNGGSSYNEQFF. The CDR3 DNA sequence: TGTGCCAGCAATGGCGGGAGCTCCTACAATGAGCAGTTCTTC.

The V gene is TRBV7-9, the J gene TRBJ2-5; 13 positions agree with TRBD2. The CDR3 runs 16 residues. The junction had 4 bases not matched to a gene; V was cut back by 3 bases and J by 3 bases. Per germline, CDR1 SEHNR and CDR2 FQNEAQ (reference sequence). This CDR3 reads CASSLRTSGSEETQYF. The CDR3 DNA reads as TGTGCCAGCAGCTTGAGGACTAGCGGGAGTGAAGAGACCCAGTACTTC. Variable domain in full (rest from reference TRBV7-9 and TRBJ2-5): DTGVSQNPRHKITKRGQNVTFRCDPISEHNRLYWYRQTLGQGPEFLTYFQNEAQLEKSRLLSDRFSAERPKGSFSTLEIQRTEQGDSAMYLCASSLRTSGSEETQYFGPGTRLLVL.

With regard to this clone: This may be a read error: a much more frequent sequence differs by one nucleotide. V gene TRBV4-1 combines with J gene TRBJ2-2, with 10 bases fitting TRBD1. This CDR3 contains 15 residues. V lost 4 bases and J lost 2; bases outside the gene matches: 1. Germline V gene data show CDR1 as MGHRA and CDR2 as YSYEKL. CDR3 sequence: CASSRTGGNTGELFF. In DNA form, the CDR3 reads TGCGCCAGCAGCCGGACAGGGGGTAACACCGGGGAGCTGTTTTTT.

The V gene is TRBV6-6, the J gene TRBJ2-7; no clear D. This CDR3 is 13 amino acids long. Trimming took 9 bases from V and 0 from J, leaving 12 bases between them. Germline V gene lookup returns CDR1 MNHNY and CDR2 SVGAGI (reference sequence). The CDR3 DNA reads as TGTGCCAGTGAGGCGGCCAGCTCCTACGAGCAGTACTTC. Encoded protein: CASEAASSYEQYF.

The chain combines TRBV4-1 with TRBJ2-1; D gene uncertain. CDR3 length: 15 amino acids. Looked up from germline, CDR1 is MGHRA and CDR2 is YSYEKL. The germline V and J ends were trimmed by 0 bases and 5 bases, with 11 bases remaining between them. CDR3 amino acids: CASSQDLIRNNEQFF. The CDR3 DNA reads TGCGCCAGCAGCCAAGATTTAATCAGAAACAATGAGCAGTTCTTC.

CDR3 amino acids: CASRGHSGYGYTF. In DNA, the CDR3 is TGTGCCAGCCGCGGACACAGTGGCTATGGCTACACCTTC. The V call is TRBV15, the J call TRBJ1-2; D is perhaps TRBD1 (5 bases). This CDR3 spans 13 amino acids. Germline CDR1 reads LNHNV; CDR2 reads YYDKDF (reference sequence). V was trimmed by 10 bases and J by 4 bases, leaving 16 bases between them.

In regard to this clone: The sample carries other DNA sequences with the same CDR3. The V and J genes are TRBV18 and TRBJ1-1, with TRBD1 identical over 7 bases. CDR1 is KGHSH, CDR2 LQKENI, per germline. Trimming at V came to 5 bases and at J to 1 base, leaving 1 base not matched to a gene. The CDR3 sequence is 13 residues long. CDR3 residues: CASSTGENTEAFF. The CDR3 DNA reads TGTGCCAGCTCAACAGGGGAGAACACTGAAGCTTTCTTT.

This clone was found once. This chain uses TRBV6-1 with TRBJ1-6, with TRBD1 identical over 9 bases. The CDR3 covers 12 residues. The junction had 1 base not matched to a gene; V was cut back by 6 bases and J by 10 bases. Germline values: CDR1 MNHNS, CDR2 SASEGT. The CDR3 nucleotides read TGTGCCAGCAGGGACAGGGGATCACCCCTCCACTTT. Amino acids: CASRDRGSPLHF.

This clone has only one observation. The rearrangement uses TRBV5-6 and TRBJ1-1; a possible D gene is TRBD1 (6 bases). Deletions cut 0 bases from V and 0 bases from J, with 12 bases between. This CDR3 spans 16 amino acids. Germline values: CDR1 SGHDT, CDR2 YYEEEE. The CDR3 coding sequence is TGTGCCAGCAGCTTGGAGGGGGACACATTGAACACTGAAGCTTTCTTT. Its translation is CASSLEGDTLNTEAFF.

This clone was recorded a few times. CDR3 sequence reads: CAWSETGTHEQYF. The CDR3 nucleotides are TGTGCCTGGAGTGAGACAGGGACACACGAGCAGTACTTC. The rearrangement links TRBV30 to TRBJ2-7, with 7 bases lining up with TRBD1. In germline, CDR1 is GTSNPN, CDR2 SVGIG (reference sequence). The CDR3 extends over 13 amino acids. V lost 1 base and J lost 5; bases outside the gene matches: 5.

V usage is TRBV28 and J usage is TRBJ1-2; 11 bases match TRBD1. The CDR3 extends over 12 amino acids. Germline V gives CDR1 MDHEN, CDR2 SYDVKM. The CDR3 sequence is CGTGGPITGYTF. The CDR3 bases are TGTGGGACAGGGGGCCCTATAACCGGCTACACCTTC.

This chain uses TRBV27 with TRBJ1-2, with 10 nucleotides matching TRBD1. The V gene's germline CDR1 is MNHEY and CDR2 SMNVEV (reference sequence). With 6 bases clipped from V and 3 bases from J, the junction kept 7 bases outside the gene matches. The CDR3 loop spans 15 amino acids. The CDR3 spells CASSRQGAEDYGYTF. CDR3 sequence (DNA): TGTGCCAGCAGCCGACAGGGGGCTGAGGACTATGGCTACACCTTC.